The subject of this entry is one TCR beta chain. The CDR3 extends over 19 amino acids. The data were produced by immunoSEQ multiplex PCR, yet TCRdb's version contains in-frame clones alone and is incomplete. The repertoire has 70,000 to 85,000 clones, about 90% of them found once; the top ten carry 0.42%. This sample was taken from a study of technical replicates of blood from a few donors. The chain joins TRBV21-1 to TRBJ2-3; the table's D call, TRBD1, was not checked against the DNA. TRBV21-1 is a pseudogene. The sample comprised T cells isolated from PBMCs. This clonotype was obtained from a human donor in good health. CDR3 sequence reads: CASSKVPGYFDNSTDTQYF. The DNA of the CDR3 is TGTGCCAGCAGCAAAGTGCCCGGATATTTTGACAATAGCACAGATACGCAGTATTTT.